The 14 T cell receptor beta chains in this list originate from one sample, sequenced in a study of beta chain features in type 1 diabetes. Of the isolated RNA, all was reverse transcribed, and so the sequenced material was expressed TCRB transcripts. Assay used: immunoSEQ multiplex PCR; TCRdb lists only in-frame clones, some missing. The sample has roughly 240,000 clones, about 71% seen once; the top ten hold about 0.05%. The sample was naive CD4+ T cells from blood. The receptors were sampled from a man aged 25 to 40 in good health.

This clone was seen only a few times. J is TRBJ2-3 and V is TRBV7-9; TRBD2 matches 10 bases. The length of the CDR3 is 18 residues. Germline V gives CDR1 SEHNR, CDR2 FQNEAQ (reference sequence). The V gene end was trimmed by 1 base and the J gene end by 6 bases; junction bases not matched to a gene: 13. This CDR3 is CASSLVSASGGPRDTQYF. The CDR3 DNA is TGTGCCAGCAGCTTAGTTTCGGCTAGCGGGGGCCCGAGGGATACGCAGTATTTT.

This clone was seen a single time. Other nucleotide sequences from this sample produce the same CDR3. The chain carries TRBV25-1 and TRBJ1-5; TRBD1 is a possible D gene (6 bases). Per the germline V gene, CDR1 is MGHDK and CDR2 is SYGVNS. The ends were cut back, 8 bases at V and 2 bases at J, with 10 bases in the middle. The CDR3 loop spans 13 amino acids. CDR3 DNA: TGTGCCAGCCGGGGGCAGGGCAATCAGCCCCAGCATTTT. Translation: CASRGQGNQPQHF.

This chain connects TRBV5-4 to TRBJ2-1; a weak D match, TRBD2 (5 bases). The CDR3 covers 13 residues. V lost 1 base, J lost 7 bases, and 9 bases lay in between. From germline, CDR1 is SGHNT and CDR2 YYREEE (reference sequence). For the CDR3, the DNA is TGTGCCAGCAGCTTGCGAGCGGCGAATGAGCAGTTCTTC. Translation gives CASSLRAANEQFF.

The J gene is TRBJ2-7, the V gene TRBV30; 7 nucleotides line up with TRBD2. The V segment lost 2 bases and the J segment 3 bases; nucleotides outside the gene matches: 10. The CDR3 has 15 residues. The germline V gene has CDR1 GTSNPN and CDR2 SVGIG (reference sequence). The CDR3 DNA sequence: TGTGCCTGGAGTCATGGCGGGAGCCGAGGCTACGAGCAGTACTTC. It is translated as CAWSHGGSRGYEQYF.

This CDR3 reads CASSAELQGTSYEQYF. The CDR3 DNA sequence: TGCGCCAGCAGCGCCGAACTACAGGGGACCTCCTACGAGCAGTACTTC. This chain joins TRBV4-3 and TRBJ2-7, with TRBD1 matching 7 bases. Germline CDR1 and CDR2: LGHNA and YSLEER. Germline trimming cut 5 bases from V and 0 bases from J; bases unmatched to any gene: 10. The CDR3 totals 16 residues.

V is TRBV30 and J is TRBJ2-5; 8 positions match TRBD1. This CDR3 comprises 15 residues. Germline lookup yields CDR1 GTSNPN and CDR2 SVGIG (reference sequence). V lost 0 bases to trimming and J lost 1 base; unmatched junction nucleotides: 4. Written as DNA, the CDR3 is TGTGCCTGGAGTGTCGGACAGGGTCCCCAAGAGACCCAGTACTTC. It is translated as CAWSVGQGPQETQYF.

This rearrangement joins TRBV7-9 to TRBJ2-4; 9 positions match TRBD1. J was trimmed by 8 bases and V by 4 bases; bases with no gene match: 15. Germline CDR1 and CDR2: SEHNR and FQNEAQ (reference sequence). There are 17 residues in the CDR3. In DNA form, the CDR3 reads TGTGCCAGCAGCTCATGGACAGGGGACCCCCTTCGGGACATTCAGTACTTC. Protein sequence: CASSSWTGDPLRDIQYF.

V usage is TRBV30 and J usage is TRBJ2-5; 7 nucleotides line up with TRBD1. Germline CDR1 and CDR2: GTSNPN and SVGIG (reference sequence). The J segment lost 5 bases and the V segment lost 1 base, leaving 7 bases of the junction unmatched. The CDR3 covers 14 residues. For the CDR3, the DNA is TGTGCCTGGAGTGCGACAGGGCAGTTGGAGACCCAGTACTTC. Translated, it gives CAWSATGQLETQYF. Complete variable domain (other parts from reference TRBV30 and TRBJ2-5): SQTIHQWPATLVQPVGSPLSLECTVEGTSNPNLYWYRQAAGRGLQLLFYSVGIGQISSEVPQNLSASRPQDRQFILSSKKLLLSDSGFYLCAWSATGQLETQYFGPGTRLLVL.

In DNA, the CDR3 is TGCAGCGTTGAAGATCGTTTAGCAGGGGGAACCTCCTACGAGCAGTACTTC. This codes for CSVEDRLAGGTSYEQYF. The chain combines TRBV29-1 with TRBJ2-7, with 7 bases matching TRBD1. Germline-derived CDR1 and CDR2 are SQVTM and ANQGSEA. V shed 0 bases, J shed 0 bases, and the junction held 11 bases outside the gene matches. CDR3 length: 17 amino acids.

V is TRBV4-3 and J is TRBJ2-7; D is undetermined. V was cut by 0 bases and J by 6 bases, with 6 bases left in between. The CDR3 has 12 amino acids. Germline loops: CDR1 LGHNA, CDR2 YSLEER. The CDR3 is CASSQDKGEQYF. Here the CDR3 DNA reads TGCGCCAGCAGCCAAGATAAGGGCGAGCAGTACTTC.

This CDR3 is CASGVASGDTQYF. DNA of the CDR3: TGTGCCAGTGGGGTAGCTTCTGGAGATACGCAGTATTTT. The rearrangement uses TRBV19 and TRBJ2-3; D gene ambiguous. Looked up from germline, CDR1 is LNHDA and CDR2 is SQIVND (reference sequence). V was shortened by 8 bases and J by 5 bases, with 14 bases between the two germline ends. The CDR3 sequence is 13 residues long.

CDR3 protein: CATSGSLNQETQYF. The CDR3, as DNA: TGTGCCACCAGCGGCAGCCTAAACCAAGAGACCCAGTACTTC. The chain links TRBV15 to TRBJ2-5; D gene uncertain. Germline CDR1 LNHNV, CDR2 YYDKDF (reference sequence). The CDR3 is made up of 14 amino acids. Trimming cost V 5 bases and J 0 bases, with 10 bases left between them.

The DNA of the CDR3 is TGTGCCAGCAGTAGTCCTAGCGGGAGCGCAGATACGCAGTATTTT. This codes for CASSSPSGSADTQYF. The genes are TRBV5-4 and TRBJ2-3; 10 bases line up with TRBD2. Germline V lookup: CDR1 SGHNT, CDR2 YYREEE (reference sequence). The CDR3 covers 15 residues. V gave up 5 bases and J gave up 4 bases; unmatched junction bases: 7.

CDR3 sequence: CASSLAGFYGYTF. The CDR3 nucleotides are TGTGCCAGCAGCTTAGCTGGGTTCTATGGCTACACCTTC. The chain joins TRBV7-9 to TRBJ1-2; no reliable D call. V was pared by 0 bases and J by 4 bases, with 6 bases between. The germline V gene has CDR1 SEHNR and CDR2 FQNEAQ (reference sequence). The CDR3 has 13 residues.